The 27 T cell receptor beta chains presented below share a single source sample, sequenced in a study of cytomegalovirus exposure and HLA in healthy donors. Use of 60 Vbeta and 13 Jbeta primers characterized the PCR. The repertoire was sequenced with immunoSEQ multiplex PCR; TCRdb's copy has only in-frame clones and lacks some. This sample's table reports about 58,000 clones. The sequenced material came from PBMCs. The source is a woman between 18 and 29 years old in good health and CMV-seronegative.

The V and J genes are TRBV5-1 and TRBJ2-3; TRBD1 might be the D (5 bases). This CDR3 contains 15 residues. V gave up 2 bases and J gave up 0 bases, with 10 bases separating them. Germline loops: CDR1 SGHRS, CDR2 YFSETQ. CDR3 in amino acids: CASSLGQGSTDTQYF. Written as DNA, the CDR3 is TGCGCCAGCAGCTTAGGGCAGGGAAGCACAGATACGCAGTATTTT.

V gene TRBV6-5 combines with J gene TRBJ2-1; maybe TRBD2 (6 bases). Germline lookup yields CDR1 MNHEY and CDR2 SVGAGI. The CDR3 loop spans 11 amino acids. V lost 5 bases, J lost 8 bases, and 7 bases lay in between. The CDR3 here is CASSRGDEQFF. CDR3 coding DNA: TGTGCCAGCAGTCGCGGGGATGAGCAGTTCTTC.

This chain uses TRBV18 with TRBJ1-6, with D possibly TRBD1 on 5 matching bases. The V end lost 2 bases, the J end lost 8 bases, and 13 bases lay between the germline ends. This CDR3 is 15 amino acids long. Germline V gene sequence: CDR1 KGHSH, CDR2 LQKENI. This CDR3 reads CASSPGRGLYSPLHF. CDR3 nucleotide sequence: TGTGCCAGCTCACCAGGTAGGGGCTTATATTCACCCCTCCACTTT.

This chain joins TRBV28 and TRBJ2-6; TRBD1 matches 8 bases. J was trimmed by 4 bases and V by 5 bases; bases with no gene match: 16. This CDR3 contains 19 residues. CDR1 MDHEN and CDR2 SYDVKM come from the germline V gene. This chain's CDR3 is CASSPMPGTGTLGANVLTF. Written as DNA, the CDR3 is TGTGCCAGCAGTCCGATGCCCGGGACAGGTACTCTCGGGGCCAACGTCCTGACTTTC. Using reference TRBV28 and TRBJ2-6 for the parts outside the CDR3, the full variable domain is DVKVTQSSRYLVKRTGEKVFLECVQDMDHENMFWYRQDPGLGLRLIYFSYDVKMKEKGDIPEGYSVSREKKERFSLILESASTNQTSMYLCASSPMPGTGTLGANVLTFGAGSRLTVL.

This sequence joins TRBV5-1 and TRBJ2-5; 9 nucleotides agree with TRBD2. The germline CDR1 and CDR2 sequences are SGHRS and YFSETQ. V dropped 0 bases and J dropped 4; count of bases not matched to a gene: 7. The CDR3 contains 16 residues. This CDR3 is CASSLEGLAQAETQYF. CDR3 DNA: TGCGCCAGCAGCTTGGAGGGACTAGCACAAGCAGAGACCCAGTACTTC. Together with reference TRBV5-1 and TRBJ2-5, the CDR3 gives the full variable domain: KAGVTQTPRYLIKTRGQQVTLSCSPISGHRSVSWYQQTPGQGLQFLFEYFSETQRNKGNFPGRFSGRQFSNSRSEMNVSTLELGDSALYLCASSLEGLAQAETQYFGPGTRLLVL.

In nucleotides, the CDR3 is TGTGCCAGTAGTCCCAATGGGGCGGAAGATACGCAGTATTTT. Encoded protein: CASSPNGAEDTQYF. The V gene is TRBV19, the J gene TRBJ2-3; D is possibly TRBD1 (5 bases). Between the trimmed V and J ends, which lost 5 bases and 5 bases, there was a span of 14 bases. The CDR3 runs 14 residues. Germline CDR1 reads LNHDA; CDR2 reads SQIVND (reference sequence).

CDR3 region: CASSFRNYGYTF. The CDR3 DNA sequence: TGTGCCAGCAGCTTTCGGAACTATGGCTACACCTTC. This chain links TRBV5-4 with TRBJ1-2; no reliable D call. Germline V gene sequence: CDR1 SGHNT, CDR2 YYREEE (reference sequence). Trimming left V 2 bases short and J 2 bases short, with 4 bases between. The CDR3 sequence is 12 residues long.

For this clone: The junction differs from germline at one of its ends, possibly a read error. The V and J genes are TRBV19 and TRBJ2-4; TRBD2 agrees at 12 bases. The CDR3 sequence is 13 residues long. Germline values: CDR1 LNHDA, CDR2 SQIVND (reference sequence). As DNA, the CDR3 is TGTGCCAGTAGTATCCCTGGACTAGCGGGAATAAACTTC. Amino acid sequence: CASSIPGLAGINF.

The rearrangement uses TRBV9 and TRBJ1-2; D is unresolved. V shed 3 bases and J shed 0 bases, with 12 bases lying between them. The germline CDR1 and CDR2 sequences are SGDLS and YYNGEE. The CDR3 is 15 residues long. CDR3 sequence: CASSERPYPNYGYTF. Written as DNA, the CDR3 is TGTGCCAGCAGCGAGAGGCCGTACCCTAACTATGGCTACACCTTC. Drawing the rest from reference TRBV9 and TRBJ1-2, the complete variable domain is DSGVTQTPKHLITATGQRVTLRCSPRSGDLSVYWYQQSLDQGLQFLIQYYNGEERAKGNILERFSAQQFPDLHSELNLSSLELGDSALYFCASSERPYPNYGYTFGSGTRLTVV.

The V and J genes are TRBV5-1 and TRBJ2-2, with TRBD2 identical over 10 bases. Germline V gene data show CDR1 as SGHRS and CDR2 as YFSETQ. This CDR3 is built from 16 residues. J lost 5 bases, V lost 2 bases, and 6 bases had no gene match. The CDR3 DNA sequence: TGCGCCAGCAGCTTCCTAGCGGGGGTCGATACCGGGGAGCTGTTTTTT. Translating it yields CASSFLAGVDTGELFF.

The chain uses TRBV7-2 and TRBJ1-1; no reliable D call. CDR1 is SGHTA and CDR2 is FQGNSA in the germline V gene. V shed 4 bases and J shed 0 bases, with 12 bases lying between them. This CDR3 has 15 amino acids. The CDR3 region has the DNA TGTGCCAGCAGCTCCTCAGATTTTATGAACACTGAAGCTTTCTTT. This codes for CASSSSDFMNTEAFF. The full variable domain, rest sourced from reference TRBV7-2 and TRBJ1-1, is GAGVSQSPSNKVTEKGKDVELRCDPISGHTALYWYRQSLGQGLEFLIYFQGNSAPDKSGLPSDRFSAERTGGSVSTLTIQRTQQEDSAVYLCASSSSDFMNTEAFFGQGTRLTVV.

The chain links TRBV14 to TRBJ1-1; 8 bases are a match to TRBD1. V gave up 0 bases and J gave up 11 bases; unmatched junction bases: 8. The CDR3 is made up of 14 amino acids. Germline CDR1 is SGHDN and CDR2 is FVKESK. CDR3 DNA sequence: TGTGCCAGCAGCCAAGACCTGGGGGACAGGAACGCTTTCTTT. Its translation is CASSQDLGDRNAFF.

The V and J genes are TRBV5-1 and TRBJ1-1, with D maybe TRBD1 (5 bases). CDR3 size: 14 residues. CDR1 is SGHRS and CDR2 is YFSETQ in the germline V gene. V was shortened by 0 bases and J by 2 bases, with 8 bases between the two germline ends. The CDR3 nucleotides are TGCGCCAGCAGCTTGGTGGGGGGTAACACTGAAGCTTTCTTT. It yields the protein CASSLVGGNTEAFF.

The CDR3 region is CASSLAGQGAMDEQFF. The CDR3 DNA sequence: TGCGCCAGCAGCTTGGCGGGACAGGGGGCGATGGATGAGCAGTTCTTC. The V gene is TRBV5-1, the J gene TRBJ2-1; 12 bases are a match to TRBD1. Losses at the gene ends were 0 bases for V and 8 bases for J; bases not matched to a gene: 6. The CDR3 is 16 amino acids. Germline values: CDR1 SGHRS, CDR2 YFSETQ.

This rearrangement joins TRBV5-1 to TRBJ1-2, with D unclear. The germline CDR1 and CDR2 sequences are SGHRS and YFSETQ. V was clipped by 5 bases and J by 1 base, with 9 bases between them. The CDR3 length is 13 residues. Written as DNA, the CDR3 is TGCGCCAGCAGTCCAGATATTAACTATGGCTACACCTTC. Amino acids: CASSPDINYGYTF.

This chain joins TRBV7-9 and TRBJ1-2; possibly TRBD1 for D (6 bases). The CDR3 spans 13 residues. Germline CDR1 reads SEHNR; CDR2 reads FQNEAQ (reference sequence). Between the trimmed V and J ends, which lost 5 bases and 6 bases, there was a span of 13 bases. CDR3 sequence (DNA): TGTGCCAGCAGCAATGGACAGTACCATGGCTACACCTTC. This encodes CASSNGQYHGYTF.

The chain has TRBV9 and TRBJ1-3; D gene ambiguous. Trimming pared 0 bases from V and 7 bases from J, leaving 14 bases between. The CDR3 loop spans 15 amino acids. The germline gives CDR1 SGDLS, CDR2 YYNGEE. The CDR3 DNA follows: TGTGCCAGCAGCGTAGGAGAGGGAGTGCGGAACACCATATATTTT. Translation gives CASSVGEGVRNTIYF.

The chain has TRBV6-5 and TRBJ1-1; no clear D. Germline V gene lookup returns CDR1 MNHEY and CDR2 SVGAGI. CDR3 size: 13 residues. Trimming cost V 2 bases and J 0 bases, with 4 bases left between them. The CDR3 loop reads CASSYQMNTEAFF. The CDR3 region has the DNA TGTGCCAGCAGTTACCAAATGAACACTGAAGCTTTCTTT.

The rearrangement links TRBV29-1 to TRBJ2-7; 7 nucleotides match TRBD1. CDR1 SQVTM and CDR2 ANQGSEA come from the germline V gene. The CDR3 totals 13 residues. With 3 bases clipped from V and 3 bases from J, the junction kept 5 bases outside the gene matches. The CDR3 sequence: CSVEGTANYEQYF. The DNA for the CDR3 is TGCAGCGTTGAGGGGACAGCCAACTACGAGCAGTACTTC.

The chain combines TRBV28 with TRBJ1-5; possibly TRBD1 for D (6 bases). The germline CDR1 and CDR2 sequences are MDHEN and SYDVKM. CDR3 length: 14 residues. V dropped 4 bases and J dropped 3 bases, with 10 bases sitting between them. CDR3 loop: CASSSGTNNQPQHF. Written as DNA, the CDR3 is TGTGCCAGCAGTTCCGGGACAAACAATCAGCCCCAGCATTTT.

CDR3 in amino acids: CASSASGVSYNEQFF. CDR3 DNA: TGCGCCAGCAGCGCTAGCGGGGTCTCCTACAATGAGCAGTTCTTC. The V call is TRBV5-1, the J call TRBJ2-1; 9 bases fit TRBD2. J was trimmed by 0 bases and V by 4 bases; bases with no gene match: 2. In germline, CDR1 is SGHRS, CDR2 YFSETQ. CDR3 size: 15 residues. The complete variable domain, with remaining parts taken from reference TRBV5-1 and TRBJ2-1, reads KAGVTQTPRYLIKTRGQQVTLSCSPISGHRSVSWYQQTPGQGLQFLFEYFSETQRNKGNFPGRFSGRQFSNSRSEMNVSTLELGDSALYLCASSASGVSYNEQFFGPGTRLTVL.

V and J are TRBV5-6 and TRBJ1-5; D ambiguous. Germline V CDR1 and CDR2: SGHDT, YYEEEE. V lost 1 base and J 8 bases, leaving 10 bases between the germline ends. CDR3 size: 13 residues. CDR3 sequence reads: CASSLQRHEPQHF. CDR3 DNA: TGTGCCAGCAGCTTGCAGAGGCACGAGCCCCAGCATTTT.

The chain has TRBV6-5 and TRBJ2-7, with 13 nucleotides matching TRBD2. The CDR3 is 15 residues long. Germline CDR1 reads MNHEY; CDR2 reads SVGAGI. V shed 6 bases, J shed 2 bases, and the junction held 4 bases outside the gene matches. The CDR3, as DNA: TGTGCCAGCAGCCGACTAGCGGGAGGCACCTACGAGCAGTACTTC. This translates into CASSRLAGGTYEQYF.

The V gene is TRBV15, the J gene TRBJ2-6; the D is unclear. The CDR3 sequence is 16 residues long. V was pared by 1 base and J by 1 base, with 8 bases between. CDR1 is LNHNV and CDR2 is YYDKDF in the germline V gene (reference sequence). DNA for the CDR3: TGTGCCACCAGCAGAGCCCTCTCTTCTGGGGCCAACGTCCTGACTTTC. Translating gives CATSRALSSGANVLTF.

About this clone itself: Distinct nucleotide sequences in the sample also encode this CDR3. This chain's CDR3 is CASSPLGGSTDTQYF. The CDR3 bases are TGTGCCAGCTCACCACTCGGGGGGAGCACAGATACGCAGTATTTT. The chain links TRBV18 to TRBJ2-3, with 7 bases aligning to TRBD2. This CDR3 is 15 amino acids long. With 1 base clipped from V and 0 bases from J, the junction kept 1 base outside the gene matches. CDR1 and CDR2 (germline): KGHSH, LQKENI.

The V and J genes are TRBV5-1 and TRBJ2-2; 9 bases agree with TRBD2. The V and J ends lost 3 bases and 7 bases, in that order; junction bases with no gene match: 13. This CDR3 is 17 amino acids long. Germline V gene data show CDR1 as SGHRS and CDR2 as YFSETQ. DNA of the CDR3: TGCGCCAGCAGCTCACGGCCTAGCGGGAATCGTTTCGGGGAGCTGTTTTTT. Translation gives CASSSRPSGNRFGELFF. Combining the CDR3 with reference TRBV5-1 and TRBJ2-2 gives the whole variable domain KAGVTQTPRYLIKTRGQQVTLSCSPISGHRSVSWYQQTPGQGLQFLFEYFSETQRNKGNFPGRFSGRQFSNSRSEMNVSTLELGDSALYLCASSSRPSGNRFGELFFGEGSRLTVL.

The DNA of the CDR3 is TGTGCCAGTAGTACAAGAACAGGGTTGAACACTGAAGCTTTCTTT. Translated: CASSTRTGLNTEAFF. The rearrangement links TRBV19 to TRBJ1-1; possibly TRBD1 for D (6 bases). V dropped 4 bases and J dropped 0 bases, with 12 bases sitting between them. Germline V lookup: CDR1 LNHDA, CDR2 SQIVND (reference sequence). There are 15 residues in the CDR3.